What follows describes a single TCR beta chain. J was trimmed by 3 bases and V by 5 bases; bases with no gene match: 13. This CDR3 is built from 17 residues. From germline, CDR1 is MNHEY and CDR2 SMNVEV (reference sequence). This sample is drawn from a study of shared clonotypes between healthy human individuals. Each subset's genomic DNA was shared equally among a number of immunoSEQ plates. Original data processing: ImmunoSEQ supplied junction-only sequences lacking quality scores, so filtering was different. The protocol was immunoSEQ multiplex PCR, while the TCRdb copy is restricted to in-frame clones and leaves out a portion. V, J and clone size reflect that table, while D and trimming were determined from the DNA. The sample shows 1.4 million or so clones, roughly 98.5% of them seen only once.

Material: naive CD4+ T cells sorted from blood. Regarding subset: CD45RA+ positively selected. The receptor was derived from a man aged 25 to 45 in good health. The genes are TRBV27 and TRBJ1-5; 7 positions match TRBD1. The CDR3 reads CASSKGVPTGINQPQHF. Written as DNA, the CDR3 is TGTGCCAGCAGTAAAGGGGTCCCGACAGGGATCAATCAGCCCCAGCATTTT.